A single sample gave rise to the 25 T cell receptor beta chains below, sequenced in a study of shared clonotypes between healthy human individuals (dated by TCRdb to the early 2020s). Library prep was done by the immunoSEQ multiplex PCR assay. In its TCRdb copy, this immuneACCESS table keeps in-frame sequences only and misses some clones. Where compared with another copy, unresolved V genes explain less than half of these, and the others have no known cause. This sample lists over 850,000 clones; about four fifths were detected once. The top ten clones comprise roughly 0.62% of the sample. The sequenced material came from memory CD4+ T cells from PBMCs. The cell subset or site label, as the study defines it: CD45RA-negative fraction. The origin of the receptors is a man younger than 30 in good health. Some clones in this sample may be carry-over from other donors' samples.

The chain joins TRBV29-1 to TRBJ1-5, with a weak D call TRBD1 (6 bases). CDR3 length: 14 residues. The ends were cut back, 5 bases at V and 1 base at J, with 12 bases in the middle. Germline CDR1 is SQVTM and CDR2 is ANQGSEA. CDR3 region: CSVTQGMSNQPQHF. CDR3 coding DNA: TGCAGCGTTACACAGGGTATGAGCAATCAGCCCCAGCATTTT. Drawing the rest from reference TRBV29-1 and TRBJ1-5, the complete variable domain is SAVISQKPSRDICQRGTSLTIQCQVDSQVTMMFWYRQQPGQSLTLIATANQGSEATYESGFVIDKFPISRPNLTFSTLTVSNMSPEDSSIYLCSVTQGMSNQPQHFGDGTRLSIL.

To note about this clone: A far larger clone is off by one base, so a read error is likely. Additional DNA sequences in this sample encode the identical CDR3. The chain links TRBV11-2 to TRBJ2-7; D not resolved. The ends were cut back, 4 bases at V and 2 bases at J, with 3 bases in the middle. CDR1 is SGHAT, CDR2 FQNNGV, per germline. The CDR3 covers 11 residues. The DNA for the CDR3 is TGTGCCAGCAGCTCCACCTACGAGCAGTACTTC. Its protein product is CASSSTYEQYF.

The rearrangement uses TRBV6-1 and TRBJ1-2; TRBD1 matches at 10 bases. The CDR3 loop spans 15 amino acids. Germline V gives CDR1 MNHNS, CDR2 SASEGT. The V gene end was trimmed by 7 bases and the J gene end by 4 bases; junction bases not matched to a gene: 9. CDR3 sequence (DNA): TGTGCCAGCACCCTAGAGACAGGGGGCTTCTATGGCTACACCTTC. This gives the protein CASTLETGGFYGYTF.

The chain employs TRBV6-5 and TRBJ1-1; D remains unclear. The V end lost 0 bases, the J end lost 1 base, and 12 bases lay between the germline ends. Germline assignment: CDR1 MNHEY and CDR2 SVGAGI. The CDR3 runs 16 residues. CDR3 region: CASSYSLGTRNTEAFF. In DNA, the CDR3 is TGTGCCAGCAGTTACTCGCTGGGCACCAGGAACACTGAAGCTTTCTTT.

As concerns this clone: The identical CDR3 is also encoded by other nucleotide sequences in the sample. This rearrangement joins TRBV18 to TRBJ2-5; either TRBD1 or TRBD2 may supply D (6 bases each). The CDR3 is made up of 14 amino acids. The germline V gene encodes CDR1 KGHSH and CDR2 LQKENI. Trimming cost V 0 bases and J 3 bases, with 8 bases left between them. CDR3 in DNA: TGTGCCAGCTCACCACCAAGGGGGGAAGAGACCCAGTACTTC. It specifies CASSPPRGEETQYF.

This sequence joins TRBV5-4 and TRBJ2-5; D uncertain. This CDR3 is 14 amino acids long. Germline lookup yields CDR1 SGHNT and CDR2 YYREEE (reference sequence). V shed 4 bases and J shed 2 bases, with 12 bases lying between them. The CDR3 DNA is TGTGCCAGCAGCGAACGGGCACTTCAAGAGACCCAGTACTTC. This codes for CASSERALQETQYF.

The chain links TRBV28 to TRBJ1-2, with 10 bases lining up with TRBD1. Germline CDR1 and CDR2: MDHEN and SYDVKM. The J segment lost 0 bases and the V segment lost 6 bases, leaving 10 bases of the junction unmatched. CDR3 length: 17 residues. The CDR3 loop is CASRGQGRYLSNYGYTF. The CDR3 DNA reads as TGTGCCAGCAGGGGACAGGGGCGTTATCTCTCTAACTATGGCTACACCTTC.

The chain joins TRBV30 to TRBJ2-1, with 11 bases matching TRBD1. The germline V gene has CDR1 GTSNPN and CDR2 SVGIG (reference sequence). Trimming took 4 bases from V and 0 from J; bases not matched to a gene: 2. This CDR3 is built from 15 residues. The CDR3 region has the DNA TGTGCCTGGACCGGGACAGGGGGCTCCTACAATGAGCAGTTCTTC. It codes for CAWTGTGGSYNEQFF.

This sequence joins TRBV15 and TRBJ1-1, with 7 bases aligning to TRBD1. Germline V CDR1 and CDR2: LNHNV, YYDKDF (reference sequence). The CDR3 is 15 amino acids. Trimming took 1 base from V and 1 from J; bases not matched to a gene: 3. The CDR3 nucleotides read TGTGCCACCAGCAGAGTCAGGGGGAAGAACACTGAAGCTTTCTTT. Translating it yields CATSRVRGKNTEAFF.

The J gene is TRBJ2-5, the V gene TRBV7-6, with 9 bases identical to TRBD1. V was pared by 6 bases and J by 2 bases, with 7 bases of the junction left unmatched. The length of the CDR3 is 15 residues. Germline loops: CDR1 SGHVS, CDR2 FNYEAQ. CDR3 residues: CASSNRDRVQETQYF. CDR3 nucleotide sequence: TGTGCCAGCAGTAACCGGGACAGGGTGCAAGAGACCCAGTACTTC.

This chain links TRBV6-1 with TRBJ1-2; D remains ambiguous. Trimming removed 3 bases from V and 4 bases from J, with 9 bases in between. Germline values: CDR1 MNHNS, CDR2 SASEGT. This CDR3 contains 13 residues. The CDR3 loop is CASSDTDLYGYTF. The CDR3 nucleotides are TGTGCCAGCAGTGATACAGACCTCTATGGCTACACCTTC.

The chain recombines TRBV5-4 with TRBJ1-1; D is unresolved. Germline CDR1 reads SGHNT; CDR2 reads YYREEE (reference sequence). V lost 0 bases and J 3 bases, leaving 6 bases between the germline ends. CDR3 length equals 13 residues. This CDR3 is CASSLDGDTEAFF. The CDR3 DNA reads TGTGCCAGCAGCTTGGATGGGGACACTGAAGCTTTCTTT. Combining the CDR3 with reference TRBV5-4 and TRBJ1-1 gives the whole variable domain ETGVTQSPTHLIKTRGQQVTLRCSSQSGHNTVSWYQQALGQGPQFIFQYYREEENGRGNFPPRFSGLQFPNYSSELNVNALELDDSALYLCASSLDGDTEAFFGQGTRLTVV.

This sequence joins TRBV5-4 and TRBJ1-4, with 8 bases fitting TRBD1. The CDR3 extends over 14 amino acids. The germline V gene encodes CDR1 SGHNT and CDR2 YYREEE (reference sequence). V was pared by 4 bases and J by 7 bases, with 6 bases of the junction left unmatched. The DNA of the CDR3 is TGTGCCAGCAGCGTGACAGGGGTTGGTGAAAAACTGTTTTTT. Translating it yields CASSVTGVGEKLFF.

The CDR3 nucleotides read TGCAGCGTTGGTGTCAATACCCCGGGACAGGGGATGGAGAACACTGAAGCTTTCTTT. Protein: CSVGVNTPGQGMENTEAFF. This chain uses TRBV29-1 with TRBJ1-1; 10 bases are shared with TRBD1. Germline V gene lookup returns CDR1 SQVTM and CDR2 ANQGSEA. V gave up 4 bases and J gave up 1 base; unmatched junction bases: 18. The CDR3 sequence is 19 residues long.

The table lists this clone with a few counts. The CDR3 DNA sequence: TGTGCCAGCAGCTCATTCGGACCCCGAGCGGGGGATGAGCAGTTCTTC. This gives the protein CASSSFGPRAGDEQFF. The chain couples TRBV2 to TRBJ2-1; 8 bases fit TRBD2. Germline lookup yields CDR1 SNHLY and CDR2 FYNNEI. The CDR3 spans 16 residues. The ends lost 6 bases at V and 8 bases at J; junction bases unmatched: 15.

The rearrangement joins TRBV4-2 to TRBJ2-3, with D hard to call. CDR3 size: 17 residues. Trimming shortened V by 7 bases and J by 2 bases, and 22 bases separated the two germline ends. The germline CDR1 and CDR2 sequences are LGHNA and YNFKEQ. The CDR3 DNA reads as TGTGCCAGCACCCTCAAGGGAACGCCCTACTTCACAGATACGCAGTATTTT. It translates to CASTLKGTPYFTDTQYF.

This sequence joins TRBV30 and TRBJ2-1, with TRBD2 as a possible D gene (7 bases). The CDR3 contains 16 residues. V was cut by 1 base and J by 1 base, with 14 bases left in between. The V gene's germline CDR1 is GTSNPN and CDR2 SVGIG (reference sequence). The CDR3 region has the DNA TGTGCCTGGAGTGGAGCGGGGAGGGGGTCCTACAATGAGCAGTTCTTC. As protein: CAWSGAGRGSYNEQFF. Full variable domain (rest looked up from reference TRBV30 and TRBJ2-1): SQTIHQWPATLVQPVGSPLSLECTVEGTSNPNLYWYRQAAGRGLQLLFYSVGIGQISSEVPQNLSASRPQDRQFILSSKKLLLSDSGFYLCAWSGAGRGSYNEQFFGPGTRLTVL.

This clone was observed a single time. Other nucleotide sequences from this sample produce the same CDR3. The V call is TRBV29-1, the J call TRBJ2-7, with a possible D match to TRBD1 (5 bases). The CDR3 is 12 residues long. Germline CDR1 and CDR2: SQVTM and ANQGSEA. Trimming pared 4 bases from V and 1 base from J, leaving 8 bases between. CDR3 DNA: TGCAGCGTTGGGCACAGGTCCTACGAGCAGTACTTC. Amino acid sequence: CSVGHRSYEQYF.

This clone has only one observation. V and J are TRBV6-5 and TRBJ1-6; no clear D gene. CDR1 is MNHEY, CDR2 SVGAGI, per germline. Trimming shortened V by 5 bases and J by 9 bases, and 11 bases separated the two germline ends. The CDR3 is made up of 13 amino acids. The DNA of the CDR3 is TGTGCCAGCAGTCAAGGGTCTCGTTCACCCCTCCACTTT. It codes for CASSQGSRSPLHF.

The CDR3 sequence is CASSLGTGFSEAFF. DNA for the CDR3: TGTGCCAGCAGCCTTGGGACGGGTTTCTCTGAAGCTTTCTTT. The V call is TRBV11-2, the J call TRBJ1-1; perhaps TRBD1 as D (5 bases). The V and J ends lost 5 bases and 6 bases respectively, with 16 bases between them. The CDR3 extends over 14 amino acids. CDR1 and CDR2 (germline): SGHAT, FQNNGV.

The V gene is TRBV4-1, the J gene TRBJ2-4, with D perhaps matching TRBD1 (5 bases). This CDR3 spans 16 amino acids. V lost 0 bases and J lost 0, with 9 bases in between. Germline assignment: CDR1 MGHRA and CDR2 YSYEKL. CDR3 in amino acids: CASSQDGAVAKNIQYF. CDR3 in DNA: TGCGCCAGCAGCCAAGATGGGGCAGTAGCCAAAAACATTCAGTACTTC.

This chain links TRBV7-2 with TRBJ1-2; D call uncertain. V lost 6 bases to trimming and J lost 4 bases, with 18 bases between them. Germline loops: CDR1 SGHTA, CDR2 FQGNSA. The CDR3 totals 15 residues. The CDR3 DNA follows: TGTGCCAGCAGTACCGGGGTCGGGCGGCCCTATGGCTACACCTTC. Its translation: CASSTGVGRPYGYTF.

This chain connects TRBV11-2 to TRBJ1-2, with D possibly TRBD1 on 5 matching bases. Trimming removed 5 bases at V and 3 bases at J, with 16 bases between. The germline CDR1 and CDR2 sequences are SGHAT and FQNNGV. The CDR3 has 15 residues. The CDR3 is CASSQDTGLYYGYTF. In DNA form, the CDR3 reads TGTGCCAGCAGCCAGGACACGGGCTTATACTATGGCTACACCTTC.

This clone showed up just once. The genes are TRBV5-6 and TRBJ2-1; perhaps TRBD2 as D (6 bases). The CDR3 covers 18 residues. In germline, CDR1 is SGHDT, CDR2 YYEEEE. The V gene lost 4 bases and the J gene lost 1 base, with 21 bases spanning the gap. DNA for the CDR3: TGTGCCAGCAGCGGAAGACTCGGACTAAGCGGGTCCTACAATGAGCAGTTCTTC. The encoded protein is CASSGRLGLSGSYNEQFF. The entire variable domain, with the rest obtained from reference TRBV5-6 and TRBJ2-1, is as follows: DAGVTQSPTHLIKTRGQQVTLRCSPKSGHDTVSWYQQALGQGPQFIFQYYEEEERQRGNFPDRFSGHQFPNYSSELNVNALLLGDSALYLCASSGRLGLSGSYNEQFFGPGTRLTVL.

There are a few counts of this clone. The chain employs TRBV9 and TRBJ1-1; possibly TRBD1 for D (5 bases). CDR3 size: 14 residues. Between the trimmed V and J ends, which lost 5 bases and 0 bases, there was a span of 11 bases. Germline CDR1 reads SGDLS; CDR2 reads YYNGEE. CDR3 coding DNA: TGTGCCAGCAGTTACACAGGATTGAACACTGAAGCTTTCTTT. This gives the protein CASSYTGLNTEAFF.